This entry features one TCR beta chain sequence. Its antigen is unknown. No base-level quality is on record; no much larger clone is a single base apart. The data derive from a study of blood T cells in healthy people across ages (dated by TCRdb to between 2014 and 2017). Regarding the complete study: In model experiments, template switching captured roughly one uniquely barcoded TCR beta cDNA molecule for every two T cells. The study measured age-related changes in TCR beta repertoire diversity using deep sequencing normalized with unique cDNA molecular identifiers. Four age groups were formed from the donors: young (average roughly 15 years), middle-aged (approximately 41), aged (about 68) and long-lived (less than 85). To avoid experimental bias, donors of different ages were randomly spread across the sequencing lanes. The study analyzed two additional independent replicas of 1 million unique cDNA reads from the same blood draw for two donors, one aged 18 to 29 and one aged 80 or older. The investigation overall reported the following: Since profiling was done on bulk unsorted PBMCs, naive and antigen-experienced compartments could not be conclusively compared. Donor CMV infection status was unknown, potentially confounding age-related changes in expanded clonotypes. Total diversity estimates from one million sequenced T cells were considered lower bounds and underestimates. Compared with the aged group, the long-lived group had more naive CD4+ T cells, fewer expanded clones and increased TCR diversity, suggesting age selection. Observed TCR beta diversity per million T cells fell roughly linearly with age, and a significant reduction was already apparent by age approximately 40. Observed TCR beta diversity correlated strongly with the percentage of naive T cells measured by flow cytometry.

Receptor libraries were prepared by 5' RACE. The reads were generated on an Illumina HiSeq 2500. The second PCR ran for roughly 7 to 11 cycles and used a J-beta primer mix along with a sample-barcoded 5' primer. Each TCR beta cDNA molecule received a unique molecular identifier from a template-switch 5' adaptor carrying 12 random nucleotides. Each sample yielded at least 2.5 million CDR3-containing paired-end reads. All of the RNA was converted into first-strand cDNA using the Mint cDNA synthesis kit, with a TRBC-specific oligonucleotide serving as the primer. Following uracil-DNA glycosylase treatment, a first 18-cycle PCR with universal primers M1SS and BC2_uni_R was performed on all cDNA. The paper's data handling went like this. Normalization of each sample was performed by random selection of 1 million high-quality reads, each carrying a distinct molecular identifier. Instead of being binned into consensus sequences, reads that shared molecular identifiers were thrown out. CDR3 identification, clonotype clustering and error correction used MiTCR with a Q25 quality threshold and the strictest error-elimination algorithm. A nonparametric unseen species model using Euler transformation provided a lower-bound estimate of total TCR beta diversity. TCRdb itself trimmed the public reads at Q25 with fastp, ran MiXCR and retained productive beta chains. Merged by CDR3 protein, the rows form single entries marked with the most common genes and DNA. The V and J calls were not made by the authors but by TCRdb's processing. This sample gives over 600,000 distinct CDR3 sequences in total; approximately 40% of them show up just once. Together, the top ten hold approximately 31% of the sample.

CDR1 and CDR2, looked up from the germline V gene (reference sequence), are MNHNY and SVGAGI. Inclusive of the bounding cysteine and phenylalanine, the CDR3 is 15 residues long. Just the 45-base CDR3 DNA is kept, in frame starting at base 1. After removal of 5 bases from V and 5 bases from J, the junction retains 6 bases not matched to a gene. The donors were some 39 Caucasian individuals from Russia, aged roughly 6 to 90 years, who were systemically healthy. Ten milliliters of peripheral blood were drawn from each donor into EDTA-treated Vacutainer tubes. Ficoll-Paque density-gradient centrifugation was used to isolate PBMCs, with at least 7 million per sample. Total RNA was extracted from PBMCs with Trizol reagent, with at least 6 micrograms obtained per sample. Naive CD45RAhigh/CD27high T cell percentages were measured by flow cytometry on a PBMC aliquot from every donor.

The chain employs TRBV6-6 and TRBJ2-6, and TRBD1 aligns with 7 junction nucleotides. The material sequenced was blood. The source is an elderly man in good health. CDR3 reads: CASSRQGSRANVLTF. DNA sequence: TGTGCCAGCAGTCGACAGGGTTCAAGGGCCAACGTCCTGACTTTC.